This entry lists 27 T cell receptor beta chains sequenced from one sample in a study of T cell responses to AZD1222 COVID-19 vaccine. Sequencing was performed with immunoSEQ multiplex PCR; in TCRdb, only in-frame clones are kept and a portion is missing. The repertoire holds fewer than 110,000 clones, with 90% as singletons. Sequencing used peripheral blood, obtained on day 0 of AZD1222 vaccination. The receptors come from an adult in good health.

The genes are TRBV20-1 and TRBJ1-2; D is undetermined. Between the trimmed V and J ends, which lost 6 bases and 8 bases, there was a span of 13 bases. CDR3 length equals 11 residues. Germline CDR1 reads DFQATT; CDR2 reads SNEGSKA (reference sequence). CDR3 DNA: TGCAGTGCCAGCCAGTCTCGCGGCTACACCTTC. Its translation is CSASQSRGYTF.

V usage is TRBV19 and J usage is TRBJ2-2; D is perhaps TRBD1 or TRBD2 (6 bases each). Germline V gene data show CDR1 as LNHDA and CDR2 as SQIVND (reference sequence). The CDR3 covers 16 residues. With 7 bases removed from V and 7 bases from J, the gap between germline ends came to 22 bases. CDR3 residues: CASIPTGFKGGGELFF. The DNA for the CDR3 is TGTGCCAGTATCCCGACAGGTTTCAAGGGAGGCGGGGAGCTGTTTTTT.

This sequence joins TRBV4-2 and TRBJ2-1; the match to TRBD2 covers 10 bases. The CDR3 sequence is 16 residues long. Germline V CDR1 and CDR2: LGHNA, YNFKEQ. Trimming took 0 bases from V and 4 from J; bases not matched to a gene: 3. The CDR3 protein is CASSQEASGGYNEQFF. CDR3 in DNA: TGTGCCAGCAGCCAAGAGGCTAGCGGGGGTTACAATGAGCAGTTCTTC.

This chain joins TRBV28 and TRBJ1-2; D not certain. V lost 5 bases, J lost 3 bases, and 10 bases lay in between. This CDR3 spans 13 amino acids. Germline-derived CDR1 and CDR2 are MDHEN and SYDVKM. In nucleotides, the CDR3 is TGTGCCAGCAGTAGAACAGCGGACTATGGCTACACCTTC. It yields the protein CASSRTADYGYTF.

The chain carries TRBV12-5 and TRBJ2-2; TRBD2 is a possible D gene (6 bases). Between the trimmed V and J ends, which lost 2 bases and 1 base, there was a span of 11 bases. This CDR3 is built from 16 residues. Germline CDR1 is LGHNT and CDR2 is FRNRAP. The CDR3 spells CASGLYDGGNTGELFF. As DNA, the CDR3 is TGTGCTAGTGGTTTGTACGACGGGGGGAACACCGGGGAGCTGTTTTTT. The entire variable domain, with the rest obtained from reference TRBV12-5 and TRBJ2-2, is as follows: DARVTQTPRHKVTEMGQEVTMRCQPILGHNTVFWYRQTMMQGLELLAYFRNRAPLDDSGMPKDRFSAEMPDATLATLKIQPSEPRDSAVYFCASGLYDGGNTGELFFGEGSRLTVL.

Here the CDR3 DNA reads TGTGCCTGGAGTGTACAGGGAAAAGCTTTCTTT. It yields the protein CAWSVQGKAFF. This chain links TRBV30 with TRBJ1-1; TRBD1 might be the D (6 bases). The CDR3 contains 11 residues. Germline values: CDR1 GTSNPN, CDR2 SVGIG (reference sequence). V shed 0 bases and J shed 9 bases, with 8 bases lying between them.

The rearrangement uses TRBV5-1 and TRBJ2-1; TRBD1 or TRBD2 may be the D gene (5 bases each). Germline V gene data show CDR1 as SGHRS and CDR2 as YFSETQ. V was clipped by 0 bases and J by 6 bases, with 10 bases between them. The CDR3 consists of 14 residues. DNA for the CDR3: TGCGCCAGCAGCTTGGCAGGGACGGGCAATGAGCAGTTCTTC. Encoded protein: CASSLAGTGNEQFF.

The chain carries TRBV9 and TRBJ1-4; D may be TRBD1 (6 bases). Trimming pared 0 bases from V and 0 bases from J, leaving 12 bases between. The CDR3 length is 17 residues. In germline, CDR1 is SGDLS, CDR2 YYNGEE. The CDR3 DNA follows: TGTGCCAGCAGCGTAGCGGCGGGGGCACCAACTAATGAAAAACTGTTTTTT. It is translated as CASSVAAGAPTNEKLFF.

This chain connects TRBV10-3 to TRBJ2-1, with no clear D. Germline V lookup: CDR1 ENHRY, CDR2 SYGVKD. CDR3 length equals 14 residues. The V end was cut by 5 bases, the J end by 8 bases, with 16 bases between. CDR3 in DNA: TGTGCCATCAGTTTCGGCCCCTCGGGCGATGAGCAGTTCTTC. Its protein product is CAISFGPSGDEQFF.

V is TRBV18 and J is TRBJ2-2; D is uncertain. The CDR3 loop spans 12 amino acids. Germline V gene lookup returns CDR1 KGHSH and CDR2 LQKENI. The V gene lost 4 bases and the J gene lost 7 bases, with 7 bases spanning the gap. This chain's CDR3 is CASSQTDGELFF. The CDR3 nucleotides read TGTGCCAGCTCACAAACAGACGGGGAGCTGTTTTTT.

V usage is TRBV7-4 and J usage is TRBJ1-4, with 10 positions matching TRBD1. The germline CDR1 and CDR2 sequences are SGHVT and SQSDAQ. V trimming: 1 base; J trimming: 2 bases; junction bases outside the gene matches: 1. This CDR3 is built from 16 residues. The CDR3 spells CASSLGTGGTNEKLFF. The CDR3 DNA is TGTGCCAGCAGCTTAGGGACAGGGGGGACTAATGAAAAACTGTTTTTT.

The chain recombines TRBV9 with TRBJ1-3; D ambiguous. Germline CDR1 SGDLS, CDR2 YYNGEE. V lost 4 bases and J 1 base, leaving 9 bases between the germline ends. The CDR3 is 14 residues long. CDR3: CASSQETSGNTIYF. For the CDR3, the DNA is TGTGCCAGCAGCCAGGAGACGTCTGGAAACACCATATATTTT. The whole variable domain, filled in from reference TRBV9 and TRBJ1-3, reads DSGVTQTPKHLITATGQRVTLRCSPRSGDLSVYWYQQSLDQGLQFLIQYYNGEERAKGNILERFSAQQFPDLHSELNLSSLELGDSALYFCASSQETSGNTIYFGEGSWLTVV.

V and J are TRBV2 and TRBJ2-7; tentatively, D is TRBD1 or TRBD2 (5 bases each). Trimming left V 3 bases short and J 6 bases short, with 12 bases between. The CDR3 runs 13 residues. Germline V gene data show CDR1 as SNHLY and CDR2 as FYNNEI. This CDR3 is CASSEGTGREQYF. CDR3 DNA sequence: TGTGCCAGCAGTGAGGGGACGGGGCGCGAGCAGTACTTC. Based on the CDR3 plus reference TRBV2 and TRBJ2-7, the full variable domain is EPEVTQTPSHQVTQMGQEVILRCVPISNHLYFYWYRQILGQKVEFLVSFYNNEISEKSEIFDDQFSVERPDGSNFTLKIRSTKLEDSAMYFCASSEGTGREQYFGPGTRLTVT.

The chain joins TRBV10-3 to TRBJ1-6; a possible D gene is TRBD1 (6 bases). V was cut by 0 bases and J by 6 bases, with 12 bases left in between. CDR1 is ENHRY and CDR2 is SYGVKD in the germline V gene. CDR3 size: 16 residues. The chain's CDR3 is CAISESIGGANSPLHF. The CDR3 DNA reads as TGTGCCATCAGTGAGTCTATTGGGGGGGCTAATTCACCCCTCCACTTT.

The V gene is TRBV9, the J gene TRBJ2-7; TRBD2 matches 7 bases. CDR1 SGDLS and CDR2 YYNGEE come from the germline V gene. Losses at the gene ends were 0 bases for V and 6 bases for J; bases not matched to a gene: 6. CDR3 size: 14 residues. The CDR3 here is CASSVASGASEQYF. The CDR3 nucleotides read TGTGCCAGCAGCGTAGCTAGCGGAGCCAGCGAGCAGTACTTC.

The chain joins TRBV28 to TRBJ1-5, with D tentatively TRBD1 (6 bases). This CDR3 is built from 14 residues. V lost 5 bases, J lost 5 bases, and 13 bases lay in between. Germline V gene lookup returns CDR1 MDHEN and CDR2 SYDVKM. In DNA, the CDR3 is TGTGCCAGCAGTCTCCGACAGGTTGATCAGCCCCAGCATTTT. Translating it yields CASSLRQVDQPQHF.

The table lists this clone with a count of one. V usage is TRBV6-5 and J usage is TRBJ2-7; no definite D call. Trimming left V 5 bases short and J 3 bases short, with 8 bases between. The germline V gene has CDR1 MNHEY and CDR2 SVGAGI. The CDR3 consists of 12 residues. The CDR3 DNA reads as TGTGCCAGCAGTAGGACCAACTACGAGCAGTACTTC. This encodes CASSRTNYEQYF.

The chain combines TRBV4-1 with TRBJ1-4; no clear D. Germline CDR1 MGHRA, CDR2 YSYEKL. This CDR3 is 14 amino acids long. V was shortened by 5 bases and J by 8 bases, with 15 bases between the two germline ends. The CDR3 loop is CASSRPGRGEKLFF. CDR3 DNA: TGCGCCAGCAGCAGGCCGGGGAGAGGGGAAAAACTGTTTTTT.

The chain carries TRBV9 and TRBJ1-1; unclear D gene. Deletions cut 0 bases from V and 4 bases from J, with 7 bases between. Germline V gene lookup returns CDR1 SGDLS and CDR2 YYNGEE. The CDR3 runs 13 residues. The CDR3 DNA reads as TGTGCCAGCAGCGTAGCTACGGGCACTGAAGCTTTCTTT. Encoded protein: CASSVATGTEAFF.

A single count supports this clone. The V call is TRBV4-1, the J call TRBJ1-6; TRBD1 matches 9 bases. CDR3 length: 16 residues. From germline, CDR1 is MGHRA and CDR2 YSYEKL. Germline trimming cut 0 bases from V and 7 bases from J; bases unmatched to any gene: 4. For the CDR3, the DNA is TGCGCCAGCAGCCAAGAGGGACAGGGACTCAATTCACCCCTCCACTTT. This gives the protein CASSQEGQGLNSPLHF.

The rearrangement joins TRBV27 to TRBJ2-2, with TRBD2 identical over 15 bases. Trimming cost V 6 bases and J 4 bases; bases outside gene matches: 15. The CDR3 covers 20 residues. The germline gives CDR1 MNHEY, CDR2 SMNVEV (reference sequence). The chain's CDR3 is CASREGTSGGYAGITGELFF. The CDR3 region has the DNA TGTGCCAGCAGGGAGGGGACTAGCGGGGGGTACGCGGGAATCACCGGGGAGCTGTTTTTT.

CDR3 sequence (DNA): TGTGCCAGCAGCCTTCGACAGGGGGATAGTGGCTACACCTTC. The encoded protein is CASSLRQGDSGYTF. The chain links TRBV3-1 (or the pseudogene TRBV3-2) to TRBJ1-2; TRBD1 aligns across 9 bases. Germline CDR1 and CDR2: LGHDT and YNNKEL (reference sequence). The CDR3 length is 14 residues. Losses at the gene ends were 4 bases for V and 7 bases for J; bases not matched to a gene: 7.

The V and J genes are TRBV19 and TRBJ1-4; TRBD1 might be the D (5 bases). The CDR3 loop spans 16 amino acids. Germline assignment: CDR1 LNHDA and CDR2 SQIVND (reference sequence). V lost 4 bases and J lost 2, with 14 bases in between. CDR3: CASSTDRPTTNEKLFF. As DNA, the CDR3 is TGTGCCAGTAGTACCGACAGACCGACCACTAATGAAAAACTGTTTTTT. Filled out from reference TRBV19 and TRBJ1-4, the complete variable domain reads DGGITQSPKYLFRKEGQNVTLSCEQNLNHDAMYWYRQDPGQGLRLIYYSQIVNDFQKGDIAEGYSVSREKKESFPLTVTSAQKNPTAFYLCASSTDRPTTNEKLFFGSGTQLSVL.

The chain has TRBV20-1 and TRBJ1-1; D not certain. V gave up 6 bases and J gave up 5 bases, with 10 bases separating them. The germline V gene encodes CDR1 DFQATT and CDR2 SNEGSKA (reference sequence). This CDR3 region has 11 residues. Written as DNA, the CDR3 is TGCAGTGCCACCGTCTGGACTGAAGCTTTCTTT. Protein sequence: CSATVWTEAFF.

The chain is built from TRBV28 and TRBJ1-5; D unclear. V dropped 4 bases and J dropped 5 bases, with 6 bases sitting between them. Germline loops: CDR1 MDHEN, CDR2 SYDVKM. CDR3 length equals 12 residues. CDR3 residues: CASSSVDQPQHF. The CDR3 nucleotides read TGTGCCAGCAGTTCAGTAGATCAGCCCCAGCATTTT.

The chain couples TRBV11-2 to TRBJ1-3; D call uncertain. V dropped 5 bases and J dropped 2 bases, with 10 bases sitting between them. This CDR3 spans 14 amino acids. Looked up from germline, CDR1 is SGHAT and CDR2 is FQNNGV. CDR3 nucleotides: TGTGCCAGCAGCCCCCCCCGGACTGGAAACACCATATATTTT. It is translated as CASSPPRTGNTIYF.

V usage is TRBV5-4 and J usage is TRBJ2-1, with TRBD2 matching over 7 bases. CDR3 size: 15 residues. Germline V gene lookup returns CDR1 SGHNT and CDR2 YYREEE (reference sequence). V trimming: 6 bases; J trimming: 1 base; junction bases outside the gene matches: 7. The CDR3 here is CASTLGGGSYNEQFF. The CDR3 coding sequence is TGTGCCAGCACCCTCGGGGGAGGGTCCTACAATGAGCAGTTCTTC.